These 17 T cell receptor beta chains originate from one sample sequenced in a study of blood T cell repertoires in COVID-19. The protocol was immunoSEQ multiplex PCR, while the TCRdb copy is restricted to in-frame clones and leaves out a portion. The sample consists of some 280,000 clones, roughly 88% of them appearing once. The material sequenced was peripheral blood. The receptors shown here come from a woman in her 30s with active or convalescent COVID-19.

This sequence joins TRBV14 and TRBJ1-2; D might be TRBD1 (5 bases). Germline V gene data show CDR1 as SGHDN and CDR2 as FVKESK. CDR3 length: 18 residues. Trimming removed 0 bases at V and 4 bases at J, with 21 bases between. The CDR3 sequence is CASSQEQPGLGLSYGYTF. DNA for the CDR3: TGTGCCAGCAGCCAAGAGCAACCGGGACTGGGTTTATCCTATGGCTACACCTTC.

The table lists this clone with a count of one. The chain is built from TRBV2 and TRBJ2-1, with TRBD1 matching over 9 bases. There are 17 residues in the CDR3. Per the germline V gene, CDR1 is SNHLY and CDR2 is FYNNEI. Unmatched junction bases numbered 8, after V lost 5 bases and J lost 0 bases. The CDR3 DNA sequence: TGTGCCAGCAGTAAAAGGTACAGGGGGCTCTCCTACAATGAGCAGTTCTTC. Translation gives CASSKRYRGLSYNEQFF. Full variable domain (rest looked up from reference TRBV2 and TRBJ2-1): EPEVTQTPSHQVTQMGQEVILRCVPISNHLYFYWYRQILGQKVEFLVSFYNNEISEKSEIFDDQFSVERPDGSNFTLKIRSTKLEDSAMYFCASSKRYRGLSYNEQFFGPGTRLTVL.

The chain carries TRBV21-1 and TRBJ2-4; the table's D gene call, TRBD1, was not cross checked with the DNA. TRBV21-1 is a recognized pseudogene. The length of the CDR3 is 19 residues. The CDR3 loop reads CASSKDHTDRCKAKNIQYF. The CDR3 nucleotides are TGTGCCAGCAGCAAAGACCATACAGACCGTTGCAAAGCCAAAAACATTCAGTACTTC.

For this clone: The same CDR3 is also encoded by other DNA sequences in this sample. V and J are TRBV3-1 (or the pseudogene TRBV3-2) and TRBJ2-7; TRBD2 agrees at 10 bases. The CDR3 is 14 amino acids. Germline V gene lookup returns CDR1 LGHDT and CDR2 YNNKEL (reference sequence). V gave up 1 base and J gave up 3 bases; unmatched junction bases: 0. The CDR3 DNA reads as TGTGCCAGCAGCCAAGTAGCGGGGGGCTACGAGCAGTACTTC. Translating it yields CASSQVAGGYEQYF.

For the CDR3, the DNA is TGTGCCTGGGACCGGGGGGGTGGCTACACCTTC. Its translation is CAWDRGGGYTF. The genes are TRBV30 and TRBJ1-2, with a tentative D call TRBD1 (5 bases). Trimming pared 5 bases from V and 7 bases from J, leaving 11 bases between. From germline, CDR1 is GTSNPN and CDR2 SVGIG (reference sequence). The CDR3 has 11 amino acids.

The chain has TRBV7-2 and TRBJ1-2; perhaps TRBD1 as D (5 bases). V lost 2 bases, J lost 6 bases, and 16 bases lay in between. CDR1 is SGHTA, CDR2 FQGNSA, per germline. This CDR3 comprises 15 residues. The CDR3 DNA follows: TGTGCCAGCAGCTTACTCCTACCCCAGGGAAATGGCTACACCTTC. It is translated as CASSLLLPQGNGYTF.

The rearrangement joins TRBV19 to TRBJ1-5; maybe TRBD1 (5 bases). The germline V and J ends were trimmed by 3 bases and 3 bases, with 15 bases remaining between them. CDR1 LNHDA and CDR2 SQIVND come from the germline V gene (reference sequence). The CDR3 runs 16 residues. Here the CDR3 DNA reads TGTGCCAGTAGTATCGGGCAGGGCCGATTCAATCAGCCCCAGCATTTT. This sequence encodes CASSIGQGRFNQPQHF. The variable domain in full, with the rest retrieved from reference TRBV19 and TRBJ1-5, is DGGITQSPKYLFRKEGQNVTLSCEQNLNHDAMYWYRQDPGQGLRLIYYSQIVNDFQKGDIAEGYSVSREKKESFPLTVTSAQKNPTAFYLCASSIGQGRFNQPQHFGDGTRLSIL.

V usage is TRBV28 and J usage is TRBJ1-2; 7 positions match TRBD1. Germline V gene data show CDR1 as MDHEN and CDR2 as SYDVKM. V trimming: 6 bases; J trimming: 4 bases; junction bases outside the gene matches: 5. CDR3 length equals 13 residues. CDR3 nucleotide sequence: TGTGCCAGCAGGGGACAGTCTTTCTATGGCTACACCTTC. Its protein is CASRGQSFYGYTF.

This clone was seen a single time. The chain couples TRBV6-5 to TRBJ1-1; TRBD1 matches at 8 bases. From germline, CDR1 is MNHEY and CDR2 SVGAGI. The CDR3 totals 12 residues. The V segment lost 6 bases and the J segment 11 bases; nucleotides outside the gene matches: 8. In DNA form, the CDR3 reads TGTGCCAGCAGCCGGACAGGGTTAGGGGCTTTCTTT. Its protein is CASSRTGLGAFF.

The V gene is TRBV7-6, the J gene TRBJ2-1; 11 bases are a match to TRBD2. The CDR3 sequence is 17 residues long. Germline values: CDR1 SGHVS, CDR2 FNYEAQ. Trimming took 4 bases from V and 7 from J; bases not matched to a gene: 12. CDR3 sequence reads: CASSSPMVAGGKNEQFF. CDR3 DNA sequence: TGTGCCAGCAGCTCCCCCATGGTAGCGGGGGGGAAAAATGAGCAGTTCTTC.

V usage is TRBV7-2 and J usage is TRBJ2-5; 8 bases map to TRBD1. CDR1 is SGHTA and CDR2 is FQGNSA in the germline V gene. V gave up 2 bases and J gave up 0 bases; unmatched junction bases: 2. This CDR3 has 15 amino acids. CDR3 nucleotides: TGTGCCAGCAGCTTACAGGGGGCCAACCAAGAGACCCAGTACTTC. It is translated as CASSLQGANQETQYF.

This clone was seen once. This chain joins TRBV9 and TRBJ1-3, with 7 bases matching TRBD1. J was trimmed by 0 bases and V by 4 bases; bases with no gene match: 10. The V gene's germline CDR1 is SGDLS and CDR2 YYNGEE. CDR3 length: 17 amino acids. Here the CDR3 reads CASSPIGGSVSGNTIYF. CDR3 in DNA: TGTGCCAGCAGCCCCATAGGGGGCTCGGTCTCTGGAAACACCATATATTTT.

The J gene is TRBJ2-2, the V gene TRBV27; 7 bases match TRBD1. The CDR3 length is 14 residues. CDR1 is MNHEY and CDR2 is SMNVEV in the germline V gene (reference sequence). V dropped 8 bases and J dropped 3; count of bases not matched to a gene: 6. DNA of the CDR3: TGTGCCAGCTCAAGACAGGGTGACACCGGGGAGCTGTTTTTT. This codes for CASSRQGDTGELFF.

The gene calls are TRBV19 and TRBJ1-1, with TRBD1 matching 8 bases. This CDR3 region has 15 residues. V was clipped by 3 bases and J by 4 bases; unmatched bases: 7. Germline values: CDR1 LNHDA, CDR2 SQIVND (reference sequence). For the CDR3, the DNA is TGTGCCAGTAGTATTCAAACAGGGGGAAGCACTGAAGCTTTCTTT. Protein sequence: CASSIQTGGSTEAFF.

This clone was found once. This sequence joins TRBV4-3 and TRBJ2-3; TRBD2 matches at 9 bases. Germline V gene lookup returns CDR1 LGHNA and CDR2 YSLEER. The CDR3 has 17 residues. With 0 bases clipped from V and 4 bases from J, the junction kept 8 bases outside the gene matches. The CDR3: CASSQEFLAGNADTQYF. The CDR3 nucleotides are TGCGCCAGCAGCCAAGAATTCCTAGCGGGGAACGCAGATACGCAGTATTTT.

This chain connects TRBV29-1 to TRBJ1-1; TRBD1 matches 8 bases. The germline V gene encodes CDR1 SQVTM and CDR2 ANQGSEA. This CDR3 contains 12 residues. Unmatched junction bases numbered 6, after V lost 5 bases and J lost 7 bases. CDR3 amino acids: CSVLGDRIEAFF. Here the CDR3 DNA reads TGCAGCGTTCTGGGGGACAGGATTGAAGCTTTCTTT.

V is TRBV5-1 and J is TRBJ2-3; TRBD2 matches at 10 bases. After removal of 2 bases from V and 5 bases from J, the junction contained 11 bases not matched to a gene. This CDR3 region has 17 residues. The germline CDR1 and CDR2 sequences are SGHRS and YFSETQ. As DNA, the CDR3 is TGCGCCAGCAGCTTCCTAGCGGGGGTCGGAGCGAGAGATACGCAGTATTTT. Its protein is CASSFLAGVGARDTQYF.